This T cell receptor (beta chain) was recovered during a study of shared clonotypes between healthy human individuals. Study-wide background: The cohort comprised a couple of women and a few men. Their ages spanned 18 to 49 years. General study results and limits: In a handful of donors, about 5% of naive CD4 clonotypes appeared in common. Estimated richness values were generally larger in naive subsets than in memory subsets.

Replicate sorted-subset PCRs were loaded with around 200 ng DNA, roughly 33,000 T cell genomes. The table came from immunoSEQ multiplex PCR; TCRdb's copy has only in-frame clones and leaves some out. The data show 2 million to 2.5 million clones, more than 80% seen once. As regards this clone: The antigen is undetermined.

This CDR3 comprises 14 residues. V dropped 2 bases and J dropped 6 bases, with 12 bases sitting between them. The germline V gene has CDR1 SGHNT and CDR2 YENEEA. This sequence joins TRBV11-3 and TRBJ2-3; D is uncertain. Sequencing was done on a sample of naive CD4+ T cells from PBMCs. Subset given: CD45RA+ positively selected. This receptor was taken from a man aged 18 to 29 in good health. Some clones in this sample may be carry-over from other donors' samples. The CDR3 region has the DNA TGTGCCAGCAGCTTAAGTCCGGCGACCGATACGCAGTATTTT. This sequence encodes CASSLSPATDTQYF.